Sequencing of this TCR beta chain was carried out in a study of blood T cell repertoires in COVID-19. Source study methods: Amplified reference gene primers provided the basis for estimating nucleated cell counts. Some clones are missing from TCRdb's copy, which holds only in-frame ones; the method was immunoSEQ multiplex PCR. D and trimming come from the DNA, and the V and J calls and clone size come from that table. Of 65,000 to 85,000 clones listed, 70% to 80% are singletons. This CDR3 is built from 15 residues. Germline CDR1 and CDR2: SGHNT and YYREEE (reference sequence). Trimming at V came to 4 bases and at J to 6 bases, leaving 9 bases not matched to a gene.

This chain joins TRBV5-4 and TRBJ2-3; 9 bases fit TRBD1. The receptor comes from a woman older than 75 with active or convalescent COVID-19. The sequenced material came from peripheral blood. Here the CDR3 DNA reads TGTGCCAGCAGCCCTCGGGACAGGGTTTGGGATACGCAGTATTTT. This translates into CASSPRDRVWDTQYF.